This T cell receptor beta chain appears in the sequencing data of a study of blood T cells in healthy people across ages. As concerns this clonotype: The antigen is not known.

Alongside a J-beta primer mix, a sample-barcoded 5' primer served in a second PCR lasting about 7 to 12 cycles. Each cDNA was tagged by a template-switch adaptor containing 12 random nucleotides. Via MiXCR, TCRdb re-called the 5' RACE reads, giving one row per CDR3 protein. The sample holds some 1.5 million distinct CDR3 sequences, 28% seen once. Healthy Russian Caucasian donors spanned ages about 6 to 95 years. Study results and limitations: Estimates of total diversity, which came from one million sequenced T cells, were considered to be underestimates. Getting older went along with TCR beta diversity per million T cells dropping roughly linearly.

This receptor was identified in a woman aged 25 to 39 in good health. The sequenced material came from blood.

CDR3 nucleotide sequence: TGTGCCAGCAGTGAGGAGAGAGGCAGCCATCAGCCCCAGCATTTT. Translated, it gives CASSEERGSHQPQHF. The chain joins TRBV2 to TRBJ1-5, with D unclear. The germline V gene has CDR1 SNHLY and CDR2 FYNNEI. Trimming took 3 bases from V and 5 from J, leaving 14 bases between them. There are 15 residues in the CDR3. The full variable domain, in which reference TRBV2 and TRBJ1-5 provide the parts outside the CDR3, is EPEVTQTPSHQVTQMGQEVILRCVPISNHLYFYWYRQILGQKVEFLVSFYNNEISEKSEIFDDQFSVERPDGSNFTLKIRSTKLEDSAMYFCASSEERGSHQPQHFGDGTRLSIL.